This section outlines one TCR beta chain sequence together with its context. Trimming took 5 bases from V and 5 from J, leaving 6 bases between them. The germline V gene encodes CDR1 SQVTM and CDR2 ANQGSEA. CDR3 length equals 10 residues. TCRdb re-called the 5' RACE reads with MiXCR, one entry per CDR3 protein. The sample carries roughly 1,500,000 distinct CDR3 sequences, 32% recorded once. The data derive from a study of identical twins. Sequenced input: cord blood. This chain links TRBV29-1 with TRBJ1-1; D not resolved. This sequence originates from a newborn girl in good health. The CDR3 DNA follows: TGCAGCGTTACCTGGACTGAAGCTTTCTTT. This sequence encodes CSVTWTEAFF.